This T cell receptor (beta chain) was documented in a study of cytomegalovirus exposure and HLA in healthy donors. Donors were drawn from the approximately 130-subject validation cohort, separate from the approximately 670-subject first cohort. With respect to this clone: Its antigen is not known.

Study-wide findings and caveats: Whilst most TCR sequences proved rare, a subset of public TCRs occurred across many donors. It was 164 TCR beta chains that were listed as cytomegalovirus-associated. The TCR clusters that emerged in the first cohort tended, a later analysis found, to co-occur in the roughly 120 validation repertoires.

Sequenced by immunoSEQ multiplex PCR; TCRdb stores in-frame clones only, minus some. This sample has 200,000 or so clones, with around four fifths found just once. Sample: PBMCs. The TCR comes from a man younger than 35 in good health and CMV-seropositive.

CDR3 sequence reads: CASSRGQETQYF. As DNA, the CDR3 is TGTGCCAGCAGTCGAGGCCAAGAGACCCAGTACTTC. The rearrangement joins TRBV2 to TRBJ2-5; D uncertain. Trimming removed 5 bases at V and 1 base at J, with 5 bases between. Germline CDR1 is SNHLY and CDR2 is FYNNEI. The CDR3 is made up of 12 amino acids.